The clone carrying this TCR beta chain appeared once. The sample comes from a study of blood T cell repertoires in COVID-19. Libraries were prepared by immunoSEQ multiplex PCR; TCRdb keeps only in-frame clonotypes and omits some of them. Among 68,000 or so clones listed, about 82% were seen once. Germline V gives CDR1 KGHSH, CDR2 LQKENI. The CDR3 contains 16 residues. Trimming cost V 3 bases and J 0 bases; bases outside gene matches: 7. The gene calls are TRBV18 and TRBJ1-1; 7 bases are shared with TRBD1. The specimen sequenced was peripheral blood. This receptor was taken from a man between 45 and 60 years old with acute or convalescent COVID-19. CDR3 amino acids: CASSPGQAHMNTEAFF. The DNA for the CDR3 is TGTGCCAGCTCACCTGGACAGGCCCACATGAACACTGAAGCTTTCTTT.